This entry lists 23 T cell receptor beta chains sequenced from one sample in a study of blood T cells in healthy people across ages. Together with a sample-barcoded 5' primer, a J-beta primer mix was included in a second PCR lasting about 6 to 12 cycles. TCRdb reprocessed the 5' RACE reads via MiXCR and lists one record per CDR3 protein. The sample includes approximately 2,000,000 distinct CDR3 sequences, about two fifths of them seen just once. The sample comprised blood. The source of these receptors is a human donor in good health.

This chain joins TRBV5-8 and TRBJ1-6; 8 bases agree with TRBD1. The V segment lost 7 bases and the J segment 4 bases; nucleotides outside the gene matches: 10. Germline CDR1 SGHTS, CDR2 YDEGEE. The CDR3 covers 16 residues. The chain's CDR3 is CASPRQGTLYNSPLHF. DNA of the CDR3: TGTGCCAGCCCGAGACAGGGGACCCTTTATAATTCACCCCTCCACTTT.

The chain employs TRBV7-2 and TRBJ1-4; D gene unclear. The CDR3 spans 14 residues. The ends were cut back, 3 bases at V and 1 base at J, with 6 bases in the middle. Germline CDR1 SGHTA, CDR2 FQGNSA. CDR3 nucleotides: TGTGCCAGCAGCTTTAAGGGAACTAATGAAAAACTGTTTTTT. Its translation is CASSFKGTNEKLFF.

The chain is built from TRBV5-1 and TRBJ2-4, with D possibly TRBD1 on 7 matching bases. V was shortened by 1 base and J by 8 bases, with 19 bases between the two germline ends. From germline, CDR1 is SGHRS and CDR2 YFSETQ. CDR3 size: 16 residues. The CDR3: CASSLWSGGGGDIQYF. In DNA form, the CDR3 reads TGCGCCAGCAGCTTGTGGTCAGGGGGTGGAGGGGACATTCAGTACTTC.

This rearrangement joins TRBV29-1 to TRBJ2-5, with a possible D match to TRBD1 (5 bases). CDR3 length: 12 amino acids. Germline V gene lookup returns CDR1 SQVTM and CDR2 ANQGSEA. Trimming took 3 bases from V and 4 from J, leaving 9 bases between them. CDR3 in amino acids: CSVDSGIETQYF. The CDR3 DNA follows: TGCAGCGTTGATTCAGGGATAGAGACCCAGTACTTC.

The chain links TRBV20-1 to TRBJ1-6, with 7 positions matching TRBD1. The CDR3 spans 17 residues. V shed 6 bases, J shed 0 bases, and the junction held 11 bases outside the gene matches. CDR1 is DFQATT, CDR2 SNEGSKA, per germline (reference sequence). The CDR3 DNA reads TGCAGTGCCCCCCGGATGGACAGGAGCTCCTATAATTCACCCCTCCACTTT. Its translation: CSAPRMDRSSYNSPLHF.

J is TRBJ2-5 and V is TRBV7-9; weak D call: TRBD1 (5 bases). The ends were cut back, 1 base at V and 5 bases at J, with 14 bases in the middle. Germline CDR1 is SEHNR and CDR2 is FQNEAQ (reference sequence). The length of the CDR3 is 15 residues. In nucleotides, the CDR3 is TGTGCCAGCAGCTTAGGTCAGGGCTGGGGTGAGACCCAGTACTTC. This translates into CASSLGQGWGETQYF.

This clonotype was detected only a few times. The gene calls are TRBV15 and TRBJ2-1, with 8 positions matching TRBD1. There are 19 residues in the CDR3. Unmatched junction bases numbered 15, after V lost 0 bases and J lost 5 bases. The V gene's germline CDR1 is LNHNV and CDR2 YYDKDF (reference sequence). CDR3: CATSRELTGAGTADNEQFF. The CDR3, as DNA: TGTGCCACCAGCAGAGAGTTGACAGGGGCCGGAACAGCGGACAATGAGCAGTTCTTC.

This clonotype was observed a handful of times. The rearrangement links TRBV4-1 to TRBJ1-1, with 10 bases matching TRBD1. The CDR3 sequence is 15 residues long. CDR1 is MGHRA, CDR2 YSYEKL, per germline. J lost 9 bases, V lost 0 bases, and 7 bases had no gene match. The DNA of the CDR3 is TGCGCCAGCAGCCAAGATAGGGACAGGGGAACTAAAGCTTTCTTT. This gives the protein CASSQDRDRGTKAFF.

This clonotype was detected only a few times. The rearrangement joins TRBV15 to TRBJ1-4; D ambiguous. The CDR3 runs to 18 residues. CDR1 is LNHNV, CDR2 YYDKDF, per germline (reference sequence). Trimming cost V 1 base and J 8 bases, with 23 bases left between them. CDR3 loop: CATSRGISTERLGEKLFF. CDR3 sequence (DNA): TGTGCCACCAGCAGAGGCATTTCAACCGAGAGGCTAGGGGAAAAACTGTTTTTT.

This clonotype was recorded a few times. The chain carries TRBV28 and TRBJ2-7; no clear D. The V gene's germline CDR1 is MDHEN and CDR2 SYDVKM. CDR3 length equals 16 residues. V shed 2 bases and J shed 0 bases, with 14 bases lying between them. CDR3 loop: CASSLTDPSPSYEQYF. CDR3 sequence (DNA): TGTGCCAGCAGTTTAACGGATCCTTCCCCCTCCTACGAGCAGTACTTC.

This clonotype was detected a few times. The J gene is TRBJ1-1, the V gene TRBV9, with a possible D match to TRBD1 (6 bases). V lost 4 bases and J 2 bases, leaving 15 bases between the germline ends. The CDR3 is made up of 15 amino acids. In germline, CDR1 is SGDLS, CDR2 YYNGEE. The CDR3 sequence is CASSFRTETNTEAFF. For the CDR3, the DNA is TGTGCCAGCAGCTTCAGGACAGAGACTAACACTGAAGCTTTCTTT. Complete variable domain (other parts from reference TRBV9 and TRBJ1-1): DSGVTQTPKHLITATGQRVTLRCSPRSGDLSVYWYQQSLDQGLQFLIQYYNGEERAKGNILERFSAQQFPDLHSELNLSSLELGDSALYFCASSFRTETNTEAFFGQGTRLTVV.

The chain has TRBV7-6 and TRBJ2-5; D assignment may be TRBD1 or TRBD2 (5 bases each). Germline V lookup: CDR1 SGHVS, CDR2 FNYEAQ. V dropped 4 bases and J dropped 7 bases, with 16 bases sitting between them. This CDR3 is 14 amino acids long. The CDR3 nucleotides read TGTGCCAGCAGCTCCAGTTTGGGGGACGGGACCCAGTACTTC. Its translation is CASSSSLGDGTQYF.

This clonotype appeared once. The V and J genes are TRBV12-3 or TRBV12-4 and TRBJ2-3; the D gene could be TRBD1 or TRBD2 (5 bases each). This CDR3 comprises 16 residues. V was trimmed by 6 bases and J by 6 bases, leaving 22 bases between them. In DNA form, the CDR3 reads TGTGCCAGCAGCTCTCCCCCGGGGCGAAGTATGGATACGCAGTATTTT. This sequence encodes CASSSPPGRSMDTQYF.

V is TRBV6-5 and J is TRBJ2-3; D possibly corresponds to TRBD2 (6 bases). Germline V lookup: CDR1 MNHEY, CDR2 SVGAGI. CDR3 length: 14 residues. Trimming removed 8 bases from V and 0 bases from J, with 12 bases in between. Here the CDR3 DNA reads TGTGCCAGCGGACTATCGGCAAGCACAGATACGCAGTATTTT. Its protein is CASGLSASTDTQYF.

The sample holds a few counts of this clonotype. In DNA form, the CDR3 reads TGTGCCAGCACAGCCTCAGGGTACGAGCAGTACTTC. Its translation is CASTASGYEQYF. The chain links TRBV6-5 to TRBJ2-7; tentative D call: TRBD1 (5 bases). The CDR3 consists of 12 residues. V lost 7 bases, J lost 4 bases, and 11 bases lay in between. Germline V gene sequence: CDR1 MNHEY, CDR2 SVGAGI.

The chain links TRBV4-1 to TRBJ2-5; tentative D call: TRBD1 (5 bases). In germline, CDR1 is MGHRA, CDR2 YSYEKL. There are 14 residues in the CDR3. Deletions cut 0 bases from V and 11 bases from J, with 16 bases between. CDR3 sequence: CASSQDGEGVEQYF. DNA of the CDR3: TGCGCCAGCAGCCAAGATGGCGAAGGGGTTGAGCAGTACTTC.

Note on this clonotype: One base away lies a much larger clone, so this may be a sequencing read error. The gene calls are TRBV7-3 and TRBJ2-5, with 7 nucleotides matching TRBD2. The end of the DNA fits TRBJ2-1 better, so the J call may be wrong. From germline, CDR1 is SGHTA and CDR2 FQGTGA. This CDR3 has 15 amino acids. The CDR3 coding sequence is TGTGCCAGCAGCTTAGGCGGGGGAGAACGGGAGACCCAGTTCTTC. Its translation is CASSLGGGERETQFF.

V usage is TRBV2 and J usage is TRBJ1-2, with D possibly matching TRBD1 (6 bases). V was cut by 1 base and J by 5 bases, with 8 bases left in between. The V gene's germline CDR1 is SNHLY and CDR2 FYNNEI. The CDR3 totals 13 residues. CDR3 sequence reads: CASSEEGGYGYTF. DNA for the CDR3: TGTGCCAGCAGTGAAGAAGGGGGGTATGGCTACACCTTC.

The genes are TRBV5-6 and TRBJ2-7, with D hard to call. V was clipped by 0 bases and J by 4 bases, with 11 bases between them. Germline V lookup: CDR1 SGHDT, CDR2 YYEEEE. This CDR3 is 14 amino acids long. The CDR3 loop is CASSLGEKLYEQYF. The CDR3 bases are TGTGCCAGCAGCTTGGGTGAGAAACTATACGAGCAGTACTTC.

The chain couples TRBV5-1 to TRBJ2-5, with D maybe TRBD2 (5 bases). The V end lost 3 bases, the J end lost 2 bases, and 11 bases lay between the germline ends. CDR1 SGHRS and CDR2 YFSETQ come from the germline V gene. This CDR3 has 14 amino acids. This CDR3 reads CASSSTTRQETQYF. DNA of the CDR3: TGCGCCAGCAGCTCGACTACGAGGCAAGAGACCCAGTACTTC.

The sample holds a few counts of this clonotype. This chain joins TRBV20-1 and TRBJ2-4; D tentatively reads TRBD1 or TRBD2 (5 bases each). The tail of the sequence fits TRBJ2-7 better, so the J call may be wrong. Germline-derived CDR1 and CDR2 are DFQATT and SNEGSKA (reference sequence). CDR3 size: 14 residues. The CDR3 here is CSAIGTLGAFEQYF. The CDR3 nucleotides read TGCAGTGCCATCGGGACGCTTGGCGCTTTCGAGCAGTACTTC.

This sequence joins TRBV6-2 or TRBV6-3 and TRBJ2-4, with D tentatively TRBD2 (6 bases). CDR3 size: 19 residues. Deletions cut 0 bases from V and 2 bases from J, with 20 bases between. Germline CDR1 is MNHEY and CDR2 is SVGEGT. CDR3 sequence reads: CASSYSIERRGSTKNIQYF. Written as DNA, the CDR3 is TGTGCCAGCAGTTACTCGATCGAGCGGAGGGGCTCGACCAAAAACATTCAGTACTTC.

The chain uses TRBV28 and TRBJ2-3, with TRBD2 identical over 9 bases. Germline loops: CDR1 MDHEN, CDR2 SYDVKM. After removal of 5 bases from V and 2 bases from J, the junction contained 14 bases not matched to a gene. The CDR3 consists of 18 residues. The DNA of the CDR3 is TGTGCCAGCAGTCTCCTGGGTATTAGCGGGGGTAACACAGATACGCAGTATTTT. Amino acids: CASSLLGISGGNTDTQYF.